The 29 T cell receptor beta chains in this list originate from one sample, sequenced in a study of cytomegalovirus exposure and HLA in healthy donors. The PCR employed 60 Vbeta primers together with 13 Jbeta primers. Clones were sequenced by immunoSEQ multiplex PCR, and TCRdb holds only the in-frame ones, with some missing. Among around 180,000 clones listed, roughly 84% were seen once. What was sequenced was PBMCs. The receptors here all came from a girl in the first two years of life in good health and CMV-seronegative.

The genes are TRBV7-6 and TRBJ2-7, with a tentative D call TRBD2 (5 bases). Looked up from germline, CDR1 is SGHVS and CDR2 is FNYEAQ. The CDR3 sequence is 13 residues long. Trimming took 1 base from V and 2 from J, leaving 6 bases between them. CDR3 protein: CASSLGTPYEQYF. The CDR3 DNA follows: TGTGCCAGCAGCTTAGGGACTCCCTACGAGCAGTACTTC.

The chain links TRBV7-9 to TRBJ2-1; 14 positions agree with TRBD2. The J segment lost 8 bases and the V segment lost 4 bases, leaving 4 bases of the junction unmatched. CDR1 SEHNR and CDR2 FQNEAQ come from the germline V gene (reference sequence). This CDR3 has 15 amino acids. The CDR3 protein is CASSSRTSGGYEQFF. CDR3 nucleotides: TGTGCCAGCAGCTCCAGGACTAGCGGGGGGTATGAGCAGTTCTTC.

The CDR3 DNA reads TGCGCCAGCAGCTTGGACCCGGGAGTGAACACTGAAGCTTTCTTT. Its protein product is CASSLDPGVNTEAFF. The rearrangement uses TRBV5-1 and TRBJ1-1; D ambiguous. Germline lookup yields CDR1 SGHRS and CDR2 YFSETQ. Between the trimmed V and J ends, which lost 0 bases and 0 bases, there was a span of 9 bases. The CDR3 runs 15 residues.

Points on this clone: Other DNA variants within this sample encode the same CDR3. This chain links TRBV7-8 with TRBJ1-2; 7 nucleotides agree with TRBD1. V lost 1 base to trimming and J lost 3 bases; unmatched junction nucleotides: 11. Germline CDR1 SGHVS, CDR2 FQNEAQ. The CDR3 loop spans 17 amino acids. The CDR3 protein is CASSLVRVTGKDYGYTF. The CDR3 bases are TGTGCCAGCAGCTTAGTTAGGGTGACAGGGAAGGACTATGGCTACACCTTC.

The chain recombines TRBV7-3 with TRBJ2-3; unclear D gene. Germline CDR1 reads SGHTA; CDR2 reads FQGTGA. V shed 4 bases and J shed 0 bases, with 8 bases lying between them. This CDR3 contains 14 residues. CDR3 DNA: TGTGCCAGCAGCTCCTCTCCTAGCACAGATACGCAGTATTTT. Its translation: CASSSSPSTDTQYF. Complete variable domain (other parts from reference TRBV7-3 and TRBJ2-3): GAGVSQTPSNKVTEKGKYVELRCDPISGHTALYWYRQSLGQGPEFLIYFQGTGAADDSGLPNDRFFAVRPEGSVSTLKIQRTERGDSAVYLCASSSSPSTDTQYFGPGTRLTVL.

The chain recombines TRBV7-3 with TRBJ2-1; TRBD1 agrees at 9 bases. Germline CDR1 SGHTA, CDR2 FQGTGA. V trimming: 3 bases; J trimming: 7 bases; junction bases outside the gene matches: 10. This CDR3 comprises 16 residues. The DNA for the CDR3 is TGTGCCAGCAGCTTCCAGACAGGGGGGCATAGGAATGAGCAGTTCTTC. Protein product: CASSFQTGGHRNEQFF.

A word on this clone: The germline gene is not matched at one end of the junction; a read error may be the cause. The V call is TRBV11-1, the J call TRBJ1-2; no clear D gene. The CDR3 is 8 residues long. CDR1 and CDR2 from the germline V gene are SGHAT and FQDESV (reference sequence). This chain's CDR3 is CPLPGYTF. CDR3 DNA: TGCCCCCTCCCGGGCTACACCTTC. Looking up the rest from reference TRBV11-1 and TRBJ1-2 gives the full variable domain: EAEVAQSPRYKITEKSQAVAFWCDPISGHATLYWYRQILGQGPELLVQFQDESVVDDSQLPKDRFSAERLKGVDSTLKIQPAELGDSAMYLCPLPGYTFGSGTRLTVV.

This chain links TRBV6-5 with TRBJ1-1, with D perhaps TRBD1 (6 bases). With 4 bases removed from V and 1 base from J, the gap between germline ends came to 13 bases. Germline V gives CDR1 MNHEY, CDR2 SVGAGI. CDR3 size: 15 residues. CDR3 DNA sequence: TGTGCCAGCAGTTCACAGGGAAACGGGAACACTGAAGCTTTCTTT. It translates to CASSSQGNGNTEAFF.

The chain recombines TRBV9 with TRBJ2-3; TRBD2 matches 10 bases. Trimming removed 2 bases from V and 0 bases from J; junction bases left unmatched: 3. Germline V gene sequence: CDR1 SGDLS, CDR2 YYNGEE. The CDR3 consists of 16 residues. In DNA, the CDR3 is TGTGCCAGCAGCGTGACTAGCGGGCCTAGCACAGATACGCAGTATTTT. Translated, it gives CASSVTSGPSTDTQYF.

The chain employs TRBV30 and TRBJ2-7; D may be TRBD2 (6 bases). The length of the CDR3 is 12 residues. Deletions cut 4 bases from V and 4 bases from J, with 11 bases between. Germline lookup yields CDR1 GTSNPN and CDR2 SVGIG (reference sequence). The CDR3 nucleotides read TGTGCCTGGATGGAGGGTCAATACGAGCAGTACTTC. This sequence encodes CAWMEGQYEQYF.

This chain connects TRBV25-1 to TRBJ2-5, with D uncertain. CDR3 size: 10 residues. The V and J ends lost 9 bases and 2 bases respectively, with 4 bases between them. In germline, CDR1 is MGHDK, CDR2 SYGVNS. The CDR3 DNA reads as TGTGCCAGTCTACAAGAGACCCAGTACTTC. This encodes CASLQETQYF.

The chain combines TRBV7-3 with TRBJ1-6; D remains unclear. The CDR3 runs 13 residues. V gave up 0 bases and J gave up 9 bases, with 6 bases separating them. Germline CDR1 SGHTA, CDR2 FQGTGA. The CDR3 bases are TGTGCCAGCAGCTTAACATCGGTTTCACCCCTCCACTTT. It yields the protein CASSLTSVSPLHF.

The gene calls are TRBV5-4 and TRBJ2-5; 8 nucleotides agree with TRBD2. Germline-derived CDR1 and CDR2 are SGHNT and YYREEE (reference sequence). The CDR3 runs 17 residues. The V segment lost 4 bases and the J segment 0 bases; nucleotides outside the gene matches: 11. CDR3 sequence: CASSKRGLAGYQETQYF. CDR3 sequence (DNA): TGTGCCAGCAGCAAGCGGGGCCTAGCGGGCTACCAAGAGACCCAGTACTTC. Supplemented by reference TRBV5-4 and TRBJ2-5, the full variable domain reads ETGVTQSPTHLIKTRGQQVTLRCSSQSGHNTVSWYQQALGQGPQFIFQYYREEENGRGNFPPRFSGLQFPNYSSELNVNALELDDSALYLCASSKRGLAGYQETQYFGPGTRLLVL.

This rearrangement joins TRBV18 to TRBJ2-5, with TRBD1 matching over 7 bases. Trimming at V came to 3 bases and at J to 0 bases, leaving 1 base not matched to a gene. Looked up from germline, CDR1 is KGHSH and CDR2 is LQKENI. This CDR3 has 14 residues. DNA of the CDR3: TGTGCCAGCTCACCGGGACAGAACCAAGAGACCCAGTACTTC. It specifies CASSPGQNQETQYF.

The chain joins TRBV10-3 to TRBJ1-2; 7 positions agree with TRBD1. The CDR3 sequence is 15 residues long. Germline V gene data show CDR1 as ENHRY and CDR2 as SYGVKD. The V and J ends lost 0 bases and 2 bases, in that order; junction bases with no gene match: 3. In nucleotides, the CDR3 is TGTGCCATCAGTGAGTCCCTGACAGGGAACTATGGCTACACCTTC. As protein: CAISESLTGNYGYTF.

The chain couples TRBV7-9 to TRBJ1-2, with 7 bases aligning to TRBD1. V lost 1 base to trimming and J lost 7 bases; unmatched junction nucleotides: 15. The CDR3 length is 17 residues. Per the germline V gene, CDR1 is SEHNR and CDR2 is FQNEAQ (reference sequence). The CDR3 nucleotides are TGTGCCAGCAGCTTAGGGACAGGCGCCAACGGCATTCGTGGCTACACCTTC. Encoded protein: CASSLGTGANGIRGYTF. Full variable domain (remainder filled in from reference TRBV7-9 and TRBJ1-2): DTGVSQNPRHKITKRGQNVTFRCDPISEHNRLYWYRQTLGQGPEFLTYFQNEAQLEKSRLLSDRFSAERPKGSFSTLEIQRTEQGDSAMYLCASSLGTGANGIRGYTFGSGTRLTVV.

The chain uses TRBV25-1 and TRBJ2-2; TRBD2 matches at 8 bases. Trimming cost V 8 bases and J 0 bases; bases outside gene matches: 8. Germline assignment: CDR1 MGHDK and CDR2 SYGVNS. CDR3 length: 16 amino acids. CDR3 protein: CASYPREGTNTGELFF. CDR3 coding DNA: TGTGCCAGCTACCCTCGGGAGGGGACGAACACCGGGGAGCTGTTTTTT.

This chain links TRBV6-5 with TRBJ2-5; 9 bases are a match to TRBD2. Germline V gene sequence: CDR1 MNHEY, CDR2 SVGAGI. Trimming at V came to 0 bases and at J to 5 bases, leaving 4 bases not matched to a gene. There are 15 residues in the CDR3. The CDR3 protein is CASSYSRGGRETQYF. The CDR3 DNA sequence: TGTGCCAGCAGTTACTCGCGGGGGGGCCGGGAGACCCAGTACTTC.

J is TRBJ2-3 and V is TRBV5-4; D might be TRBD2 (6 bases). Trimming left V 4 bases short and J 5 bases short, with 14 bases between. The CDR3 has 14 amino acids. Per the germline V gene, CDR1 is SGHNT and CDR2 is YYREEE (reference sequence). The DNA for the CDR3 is TGTGCCAGCAGCAGGGCAGGGCGGGAAGATACGCAGTATTTT. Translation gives CASSRAGREDTQYF.

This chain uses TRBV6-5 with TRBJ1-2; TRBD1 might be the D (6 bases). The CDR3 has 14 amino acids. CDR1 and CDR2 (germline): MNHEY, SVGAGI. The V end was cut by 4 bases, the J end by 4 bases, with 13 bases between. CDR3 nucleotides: TGTGCCAGCAGTTCCGGACAGTCGCTCTATGGCTACACCTTC. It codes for CASSSGQSLYGYTF.

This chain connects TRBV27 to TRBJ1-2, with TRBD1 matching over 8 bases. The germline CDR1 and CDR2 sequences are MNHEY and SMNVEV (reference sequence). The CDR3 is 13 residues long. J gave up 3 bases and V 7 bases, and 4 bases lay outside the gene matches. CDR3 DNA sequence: TGTGCCAGCAAGGACAGGGAGGACTATGGCTACACCTTC. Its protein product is CASKDREDYGYTF.

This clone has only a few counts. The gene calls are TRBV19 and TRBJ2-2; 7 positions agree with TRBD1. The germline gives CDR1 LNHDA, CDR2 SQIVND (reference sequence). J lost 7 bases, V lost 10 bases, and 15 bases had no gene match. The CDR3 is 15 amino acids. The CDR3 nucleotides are TGTGCCACTCTACCGGGGACAGCGTATAACGGGGAGCTGTTTTTT. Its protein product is CATLPGTAYNGELFF.

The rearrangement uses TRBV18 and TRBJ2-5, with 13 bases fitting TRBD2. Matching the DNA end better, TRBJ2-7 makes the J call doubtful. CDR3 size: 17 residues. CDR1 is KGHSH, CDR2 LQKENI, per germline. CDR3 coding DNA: TGTGCCAGCTCACAACTAGCGGGGGGGCCGAAAGCCTACGAGCAGTACTTC. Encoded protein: CASSQLAGGPKAYEQYF.

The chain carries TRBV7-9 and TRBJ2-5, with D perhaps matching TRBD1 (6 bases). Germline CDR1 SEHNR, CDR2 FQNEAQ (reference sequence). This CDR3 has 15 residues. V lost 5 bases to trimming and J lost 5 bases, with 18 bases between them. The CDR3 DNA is TGTGCCAGCAGCCTCCCAGGGGCAGGGATGGAGACCCAGTACTTC. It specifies CASSLPGAGMETQYF.

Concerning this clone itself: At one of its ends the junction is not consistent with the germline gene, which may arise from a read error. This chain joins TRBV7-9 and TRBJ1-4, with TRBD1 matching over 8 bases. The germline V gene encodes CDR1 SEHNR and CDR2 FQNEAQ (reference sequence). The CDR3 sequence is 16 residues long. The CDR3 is CSSSSARGRANEKLFF. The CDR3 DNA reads TGTTCCAGCAGCTCCGCCAGGGGGCGAGCAAATGAAAAACTGTTTTTT.

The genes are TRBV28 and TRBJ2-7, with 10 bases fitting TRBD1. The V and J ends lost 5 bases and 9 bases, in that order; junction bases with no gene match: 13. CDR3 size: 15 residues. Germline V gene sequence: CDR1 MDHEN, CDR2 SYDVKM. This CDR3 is CASSTPGTGDIGQYF. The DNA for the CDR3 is TGTGCCAGCAGTACCCCAGGGACAGGGGATATAGGGCAGTACTTC.

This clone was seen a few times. This CDR3 is CASSIQGSVEQYF. Written as DNA, the CDR3 is TGTGCCAGTAGTATCCAAGGGAGCGTCGAGCAGTACTTC. The chain has TRBV19 and TRBJ2-7, with a tentative D call TRBD2 (5 bases). Germline CDR1 is LNHDA and CDR2 is SQIVND (reference sequence). The CDR3 is 13 residues long. V lost 3 bases and J lost 6, with 12 bases in between.

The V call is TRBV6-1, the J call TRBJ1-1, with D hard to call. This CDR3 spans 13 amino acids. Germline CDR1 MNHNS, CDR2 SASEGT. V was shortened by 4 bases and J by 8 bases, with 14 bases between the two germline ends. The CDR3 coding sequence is TGTGCCAGCAGTGCGACGAGGGCGAGAGAAGCTTTCTTT. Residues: CASSATRAREAFF.

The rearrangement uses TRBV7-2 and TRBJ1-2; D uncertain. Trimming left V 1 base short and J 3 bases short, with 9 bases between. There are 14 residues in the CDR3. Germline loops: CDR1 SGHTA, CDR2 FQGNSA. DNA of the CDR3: TGTGCCAGCAGCTTAGGGGCGAGGGACTATGGCTACACCTTC. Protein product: CASSLGARDYGYTF.